A selection of T cell receptor beta chains follows, all from one sample in a study of identical twins. From the 5' RACE reads, TCRdb called clonotypes with MiXCR, one entry per CDR3 protein. The repertoire has around 1.7 million distinct CDR3 sequences, about 31% of them found once; the top ten carry less than 0.35%. The sequencing input was cord blood. Receptor source: a newborn girl in good health. Both conserved end residues are part of each CDR3. D genes are given only for firm matches. Only some rows state a clone size, as once, few, many or a class for expanded clones.

D: TRBD1
J: TRBJ2-2
V: TRBV20-1
size: NA
CDR3: CSARDSRGQAGELFF
DNA: TGCAGTGCTAGAGATAGTAGGGGGCAAGCTGGGGAGCTGTTTTTT

D: NA
J: TRBJ2-5
V: TRBV4-1
size: few
CDR3: CASSQESSQETQYF
DNA: TGCGCCAGCAGCCAAGAATCAAGCCAAGAGACCCAGTACTTC

D: NA
J: TRBJ1-5
V: TRBV20-1
size: NA
CDR3: CSARAALGQPQHF
DNA: TGCAGTGCTAGGGCAGCCCTGGGTCAGCCCCAGCATTTT

D: NA
J: TRBJ2-3
V: TRBV2
size: few
CDR3: CASSRDSQLTDTQYF
DNA: TGTGCCAGCAGCCGGGACTCACAACTCACAGATACGCAGTATTTT

D: TRBD1
J: TRBJ1-5
V: TRBV20-1
size: few
CDR3: CSSQTGLNQPQHF
DNA: TGCAGCTCCCAGACAGGGCTCAATCAGCCCCAGCATTTT

D: NA
J: TRBJ2-7
V: TRBV5-1
size: NA
CDR3: CASNRELGPSYEQYF
DNA: TGCGCCAGCAACCGGGAACTAGGGCCCTCCTACGAGCAGTACTTC

D: NA
J: TRBJ2-1
V: TRBV20-1
size: once
CDR3: CSARDLAALSYNEQFF
DNA: TGCAGTGCTAGAGATCTCGCGGCTCTCTCCTACAATGAGCAGTTCTTC

D: NA
J: TRBJ1-1
V: TRBV4-2
size: NA
CDR3: CASSRGGRNTEAFF
DNA: TGTGCCAGCAGCCGAGGGGGACGGAACACTGAAGCTTTCTTT

D: NA
J: TRBJ2-3
V: TRBV7-2
size: NA
CDR3: CASSTRETTDTQYF
DNA: TGTGCCAGCAGCACTCGGGAGACTACAGATACGCAGTATTTT

D: NA
J: TRBJ2-5
V: TRBV5-1
size: many
CDR3: CASSLDSHQETQYF
DNA: TGCGCCAGCAGCTTGGACAGCCACCAAGAGACCCAGTACTTC

D: TRBD1
J: TRBJ2-7
V: TRBV2
size: NA
CDR3: CASLGGQGAGEQYF
DNA: TGTGCCAGCCTTGGCGGACAGGGGGCCGGGGAGCAGTACTTC

D: TRBD1
J: TRBJ2-6
V: TRBV27
size: NA
CDR3: CASSLYLGLRGSNVLTF
DNA: TGTGCCAGCAGTTTATATCTTGGCCTCAGGGGGTCCAACGTCCTGACTTTC

D: TRBD1
J: TRBJ1-1
V: TRBV5-6
size: NA
CDR3: CASSSPTGRNTEAFF
DNA: TGTGCCAGCAGCTCACCGACAGGGCGGAACACTGAAGCTTTCTTT

D: TRBD1
J: TRBJ1-6
V: TRBV10-3
size: NA
CDR3: CAITQGERVALHF
DNA: TGTGCCATCACGCAGGGGGAGCGGGTTGCCCTCCACTTT

D: NA
J: TRBJ1-4
V: TRBV29-1
size: few
CDR3: CSVGLILARAGANEKLFF
DNA: TGCAGCGTTGGCCTTATATTGGCTAGGGCAGGGGCTAATGAAAAACTGTTTTTT

D: NA
J: TRBJ2-3
V: TRBV28
size: NA
CDR3: CASSAVEPAVGDTQYF
DNA: TGTGCCAGCAGTGCGGTGGAGCCCGCCGTGGGAGATACGCAGTATTTT

D: NA
J: TRBJ2-5
V: TRBV28
size: NA
CDR3: CASRDRTDSQYF
DNA: TGTGCCAGCAGAGATCGGACGGACAGCCAGTACTTC

D: NA
J: TRBJ2-5
V: TRBV20-1
size: few
CDR3: CSVGRTEETQYF
DNA: TGCAGTGTTGGGAGGACGGAAGAGACCCAGTACTTC

D: TRBD2
J: TRBJ2-1
V: TRBV6-6
size: NA
CDR3: CASFTGGYGEQFF
DNA: TGTGCCAGCTTTACGGGGGGGTACGGTGAGCAGTTCTTC

D: NA
J: TRBJ2-3
V: TRBV21-1
size: NA
CDR3: CASGKMGPFTDTQYF
DNA: TGTGCCAGCGGCAAAATGGGGCCATTCACAGATACGCAGTATTTT

D: TRBD2
J: TRBJ2-7
V: TRBV20-1
size: few
CDR3: CSARASGRIHEQYF
DNA: TGCAGTGCTAGAGCAAGCGGGAGGATACACGAGCAGTACTTC

D: NA
J: TRBJ2-1
V: TRBV29-1
size: NA
CDR3: CSVEGRRDEQFF
DNA: TGCAGCGTTGAGGGGCGTCGCGATGAGCAGTTCTTC

D: NA
J: TRBJ1-2
V: TRBV29-1
size: many
CDR3: CGTGLNYGYTF
DNA: TGCGGCACCGGTCTTAACTATGGCTACACCTTC

D: TRBD2
J: TRBJ2-1
V: TRBV5-1
size: NA
CDR3: CASSLVLAGGTNEQFF
DNA: TGCGCCAGCAGCTTGGTACTAGCGGGGGGCACCAATGAGCAGTTCTTC

D: NA
J: TRBJ2-2
V: TRBV24-1
size: NA
CDR3: CATSVGNTGELFF
DNA: TGTGCCACCAGTGTGGGGAACACCGGGGAGCTGTTTTTT

D: NA
J: TRBJ2-4
V: TRBV28
size: many
CDR3: CASSLGQGPQNIQYF
DNA: TGTGCCAGCAGTCTAGGGCAGGGCCCACAAAACATTCAGTACTTC

D: NA
J: TRBJ2-7
V: TRBV29-1
size: few
CDR3: CSVEFTGPTYEQYF
DNA: TGCAGCGTTGAATTTACGGGGCCCACCTACGAGCAGTACTTC

D: TRBD2
J: TRBJ2-1
V: TRBV18
size: few
CDR3: CASSPLTSGVQFF
DNA: TGTGCCAGCTCACCACTGACTAGCGGGGTACAGTTCTTC

D: NA
J: TRBJ2-3
V: TRBV5-5
size: NA
CDR3: CASSPVVGADTQYF
DNA: TGTGCCAGCAGCCCGGTTGTGGGGGCAGATACGCAGTATTTT

D: NA
J: TRBJ1-4
V: TRBV2
size: NA
CDR3: CASSDRGRPNEKLFF
DNA: TGTGCCAGCAGTGACCGGGGCCGCCCGAATGAAAAACTGTTTTTT

D: NA
J: TRBJ1-4
V: TRBV10-3
size: NA
CDR3: CASTGLANEKLFF
DNA: TGTGCCTCGACGGGCCTTGCTAATGAAAAACTGTTTTTT

D: NA
J: TRBJ1-2
V: TRBV5-1
size: NA
CDR3: CTSSVPGEGGYTF
DNA: TGCACCAGCAGCGTCCCAGGGGAAGGAGGCTACACCTTC